This note documents a single T cell receptor beta chain sequence. The data originate from a study of blood T cell repertoires in COVID-19. Study-wide background: Acute and convalescent COVID-19 samples came from the United States, Italy and Spain.

This CDR3 comprises 15 residues. CDR1 is MNHNY and CDR2 is SVGAGI in the germline V gene (reference sequence). J was trimmed by 7 bases and V by 3 bases; bases with no gene match: 7. In the original analysis: Nucleated cell counts were estimated from reference gene primer amplification. TCRdb's copy holds only in-frame clones and misses some; the assay was immunoSEQ multiplex PCR. That table furnishes V, J and clone size, whereas the DNA furnished D and trimming. In the table there are about 110,000 clones, 80% to 85% of which are singletons. Sequencing was carried out using peripheral blood. The chain employs TRBV6-6 and TRBJ2-1; 9 bases line up with TRBD1. The clonotype comes from a human donor in a cohort sampled during active COVID-19. DNA for the CDR3: TGTGCCAGCAGTTATTCGGGACAGGGTCGGAATGAGCAGTTCTTC. This encodes CASSYSGQGRNEQFF.